Listed here is a single T cell receptor (beta chain). The target antigen is unknown. PCR was performed using 60 Vbeta and 13 Jbeta primers. The table came from immunoSEQ multiplex PCR; TCRdb's copy has only in-frame clones and leaves some out. The repertoire holds around 160,000 clones, with 78% as singletons. The record originates from a study of cytomegalovirus exposure and HLA in healthy donors. Whole-study results and caveats: One variant, a missense change in DCLRE1C, was linked in a later analysis to TCR beta V- and J-gene trimming. In an earlier analysis, about 87% or about 30%: the productive usage of most TCR beta V segments. Among TCR sequences, most were rare, though some public TCRs appeared in many donors.

Trimming stripped 2 bases from V and 1 base from J, with 5 bases between. This CDR3 has 13 amino acids. Looked up from germline, CDR1 is MNHEY and CDR2 is SMNVEV (reference sequence). Sequenced input: PBMCs. This receptor was obtained from a man in his forties in good health and CMV-seropositive. This chain links TRBV27 with TRBJ1-1; D gene unclear. The CDR3 spells CASSLEGNTEAFF. As DNA, the CDR3 is TGTGCCAGCAGTTTAGAGGGGAACACTGAAGCTTTCTTT.